The 19 T cell receptor beta chains presented below share a single source sample, sequenced in a study of cytomegalovirus exposure and HLA in healthy donors. The PCR made use of 60 Vbeta and 13 Jbeta primers. Here immunoSEQ multiplex PCR was the method, and the copy in TCRdb shows in-frame clones only, minus some. The table includes some 88,000 clones, 63% detected once. The sequenced sample consisted of PBMCs. Receptors were obtained from a woman in her 30s in good health and CMV-seronegative.

V gene TRBV11-2 combines with J gene TRBJ2-2; 7 bases fit TRBD2. The V segment lost 5 bases and the J segment 2 bases; nucleotides outside the gene matches: 17. The CDR3 sequence is 19 residues long. The V gene's germline CDR1 is SGHAT and CDR2 FQNNGV. The CDR3 sequence is CASSQRLVVGLSNTGELFF. The CDR3 DNA reads TGTGCCAGCAGCCAGCGTTTGGTTGTGGGACTATCCAACACCGGGGAGCTGTTTTTT.

This rearrangement joins TRBV19 to TRBJ1-2, with TRBD1 identical over 9 bases. Trimming at V came to 3 bases and at J to 7 bases, leaving 6 bases not matched to a gene. CDR3 length: 14 residues. Germline CDR1 is LNHDA and CDR2 is SQIVND (reference sequence). The CDR3 coding sequence is TGTGCCAGTAGTATCCGGGACAGGGTCCGTGGCTACACCTTC. Amino acids: CASSIRDRVRGYTF. The variable domain in full, completed from reference TRBV19 and TRBJ1-2, reads DGGITQSPKYLFRKEGQNVTLSCEQNLNHDAMYWYRQDPGQGLRLIYYSQIVNDFQKGDIAEGYSVSREKKESFPLTVTSAQKNPTAFYLCASSIRDRVRGYTFGSGTRLTVV.

The chain combines TRBV28 with TRBJ1-1; D call uncertain. V was shortened by 4 bases and J by 0 bases, with 12 bases between the two germline ends. Germline-derived CDR1 and CDR2 are MDHEN and SYDVKM. The CDR3 totals 15 residues. The CDR3, as DNA: TGTGCCAGCAGTTCGGAGGGCAAGATGAACACTGAAGCTTTCTTT. Its translation is CASSSEGKMNTEAFF.

The V call is TRBV27, the J call TRBJ1-1; tentative D call: TRBD1 (5 bases). The CDR3 extends over 14 amino acids. CDR1 and CDR2 (germline): MNHEY, SMNVEV (reference sequence). The germline V and J ends were trimmed by 3 bases and 6 bases, with 14 bases remaining between them. In DNA form, the CDR3 reads TGTGCCAGCAGTTTTGTTGGGCGGGGCGCTGAAGCTTTCTTT. This codes for CASSFVGRGAEAFF.

This chain uses TRBV6-1 with TRBJ2-2; TRBD1 is a possible D gene (5 bases). The CDR3 runs to 14 residues. The germline V and J ends were trimmed by 7 bases and 4 bases, with 13 bases remaining between them. The germline V gene encodes CDR1 MNHNS and CDR2 SASEGT. The CDR3 sequence is CASMLGPGTGELFF. DNA of the CDR3: TGTGCCAGCATGTTGGGGCCGGGCACCGGGGAGCTGTTTTTT.

This clone was detected only a few times. J is TRBJ1-2 and V is TRBV9; D is ambiguous. V was trimmed by 5 bases and J by 0 bases, leaving 8 bases between them. Germline V gives CDR1 SGDLS, CDR2 YYNGEE. The CDR3 totals 13 residues. The CDR3 is CASSDSANYGYTF. The DNA of the CDR3 is TGTGCCAGCAGTGACTCAGCTAACTATGGCTACACCTTC.

The chain recombines TRBV28 with TRBJ2-5; D may be TRBD1 (6 bases). Trimming removed 1 base at V and 4 bases at J, with 13 bases between. There are 15 residues in the CDR3. CDR1 is MDHEN, CDR2 SYDVKM, per germline. Here the CDR3 reads CASSLSGQNGETQYF. In nucleotides, the CDR3 is TGTGCCAGCAGTTTATCTGGACAGAACGGAGAGACCCAGTACTTC.

The rearrangement uses TRBV5-4 and TRBJ2-1; D is perhaps TRBD2 (7 bases). The germline V gene has CDR1 SGHNT and CDR2 YYREEE (reference sequence). The CDR3 has 15 residues. V was shortened by 0 bases and J by 6 bases, with 13 bases between the two germline ends. The DNA of the CDR3 is TGTGCCAGCAGCTTGGGGGGGGGCAGGTCCAATGAGCAGTTCTTC. Protein product: CASSLGGGRSNEQFF.

The V and J genes are TRBV19 and TRBJ2-1; TRBD2 matches at 13 bases. CDR3 size: 15 residues. The germline CDR1 and CDR2 sequences are LNHDA and SQIVND (reference sequence). With 5 bases clipped from V and 12 bases from J, the junction kept 10 bases outside the gene matches. Here the CDR3 DNA reads TGTGCCAGTAGTCCGGGGACTAGCGGGAATATAAGGCAGTTCTTC. Translation: CASSPGTSGNIRQFF.

The gene calls are TRBV4-3 and TRBJ2-1, with 11 bases aligning to TRBD2. CDR3 size: 17 residues. V gave up 2 bases and J gave up 1 base; unmatched junction bases: 4. Germline CDR1 and CDR2: LGHNA and YSLEER. CDR3 in DNA: TGCGCCAGCAGCCAATACGGGACTAGCGGATCCTACAATGAGCAGTTCTTC. It encodes CASSQYGTSGSYNEQFF.

This clone was found once. This sequence joins TRBV6-1 and TRBJ2-7; D might be TRBD1 (6 bases). CDR3 length: 16 amino acids. The germline gives CDR1 MNHNS, CDR2 SASEGT. V shed 2 bases and J shed 7 bases, with 21 bases lying between them. In DNA form, the CDR3 reads TGTGCCAGCAGTGAAAATTCCCCCGACAGGTCTCGGGAGCAGTACTTC. It yields the protein CASSENSPDRSREQYF.

The chain combines TRBV5-1 with TRBJ2-2; a weak D match, TRBD1 (7 bases). V lost 7 bases, J lost 0 bases, and 10 bases lay in between. The CDR3 loop spans 14 amino acids. Looked up from germline, CDR1 is SGHRS and CDR2 is YFSETQ. CDR3 protein: CASGGTANTGELFF. DNA for the CDR3: TGCGCCAGCGGCGGGACAGCGAACACCGGGGAGCTGTTTTTT.

The chain uses TRBV2 and TRBJ1-2; no definite D call. There are 11 residues in the CDR3. Looked up from germline, CDR1 is SNHLY and CDR2 is FYNNEI. Trimming cost V 8 bases and J 4 bases, with 8 bases left between them. DNA of the CDR3: TGTGCCAGCCTCCCGGGCTATGGCTACACCTTC. Its translation is CASLPGYGYTF.

The chain has TRBV10-2 and TRBJ1-2; D not certain. CDR1 WSHSY and CDR2 SAAADI come from the germline V gene. The CDR3 consists of 13 residues. V shed 4 bases and J shed 0 bases, with 6 bases lying between them. Here the CDR3 reads CASSAGANYGYTF. CDR3 DNA sequence: TGCGCCAGCAGTGCGGGAGCTAACTATGGCTACACCTTC.

V is TRBV7-2 and J is TRBJ1-2, with D perhaps TRBD1 (5 bases). V lost 3 bases and J lost 3, with 11 bases in between. Germline loops: CDR1 SGHTA, CDR2 FQGNSA. This CDR3 has 14 amino acids. The CDR3 coding sequence is TGTGCCAGCAGCTTTACGGCGGGGGACTATGGCTACACCTTC. Residues: CASSFTAGDYGYTF.

The chain couples TRBV11-1 to TRBJ1-4; possible D gene TRBD1, 5 bases. The CDR3 spans 15 residues. Germline CDR1 and CDR2: SGHAT and FQDESV (reference sequence). V lost 0 bases, J lost 8 bases, and 13 bases lay in between. CDR3 DNA sequence: TGTGCCAGCAGCTTAGCGGGGGGAACAGAAGAAAAACTGTTTTTT. Its protein is CASSLAGGTEEKLFF.

The genes are TRBV14 and TRBJ2-2; 9 nucleotides align to TRBD1. Germline loops: CDR1 SGHDN, CDR2 FVKESK. Trimming took 2 bases from V and 1 from J; bases not matched to a gene: 20. This CDR3 is 22 amino acids long. This chain's CDR3 is CASSQLPGGQGPLLGNTGELFF. CDR3 nucleotides: TGTGCCAGCAGCCAACTCCCGGGCGGACAGGGGCCACTTTTGGGGAACACCGGGGAGCTGTTTTTT.

On this clone: The junction does not match germline at one end; this may be a read error. The chain carries TRBV5-1 and TRBJ2-2; 8 bases align to TRBD2. CDR3 length equals 16 residues. Germline lookup yields CDR1 SGHRS and CDR2 YFSETQ. CDR3 region: CASSPFSGMNTWELFF. CDR3 nucleotide sequence: TGCGCCAGCAGCCCATTTAGCGGGATGAACACCTGGGAGCTGTTTTTT.

This clone was detected only once. The chain joins TRBV27 to TRBJ1-1, with no clear D. Trimming pared 5 bases from V and 0 bases from J, leaving 7 bases between. Germline values: CDR1 MNHEY, CDR2 SMNVEV (reference sequence). The CDR3 is 13 residues long. The CDR3 reads CASSTYMNTEAFF. The CDR3 DNA follows: TGTGCCAGCAGTACATACATGAACACTGAAGCTTTCTTT.